A selection of T cell receptor beta chains follows, all from one sample in a study of cytomegalovirus exposure and HLA in healthy donors. Clones were sequenced by immunoSEQ multiplex PCR, and TCRdb holds only the in-frame ones, with some missing. The profile shows about 160,000 clones, roughly 80% of them singletons. The sequenced sample was PBMCs. The receptors shown here come from a man aged 25 to 40 in good health and CMV-seronegative. The CDR3 runs from the conserved cysteine through the conserved F or W. A D gene is named only where the DNA matches it firmly. A row's size may be missing; if present it is once, few, many or a size class.

V	D	size	J	CDR3	DNA
TRBV30	NA	NA	TRBJ2-4	CAWSVHGSVAKNIQYF	TGTGCCTGGAGTGTTCACGGGAGTGTCGCCAAAAACATTCAGTACTTC
TRBV7-9	NA	NA	TRBJ2-3	CASRFGPQGWCIF	TGTGCCAGCAGGTTCGGACCCCAGGGATGGTGTATTTTT
TRBV18	NA	NA	TRBJ1-2	CASSPPTGAYGYTF	TGTGCCAGCTCACCACCTACAGGAGCCTATGGCTACACCTTC
TRBV7-9	NA	NA	TRBJ2-7	CASSLGPQGIKQYF	TGTGCCAGCAGCTTAGGCCCGCAGGGGATTAAGCAGTACTTC
TRBV18	TRBD1	NA	TRBJ2-1	CASSPLTGDNEQFF	TGTGCCAGCTCACCCCTAACAGGGGACAATGAGCAGTTCTTC
TRBV4-1	TRBD2	NA	TRBJ2-1	CASSQYISGIPYNEQFF	TGCGCCAGCAGCCAGTACATTAGCGGGATACCCTACAATGAGCAGTTCTTC
TRBV6-6	TRBD1	NA	TRBJ1-4	CASRLPGQTNEKLFF	TGTGCCAGCAGGTTGCCGGGACAGACTAATGAAAAACTGTTTTTT
TRBV30	NA	NA	TRBJ1-2	CAWSVGWRSGGAF	TGTGCCTGGAGTGTCGGTTGGCGGAGCGGGGGGGCGTTC
TRBV6-5	TRBD2	NA	TRBJ2-1	CASSLAGERPSGEQFF	TGTGCCAGCAGTTTAGCGGGAGAGCGCCCCTCGGGTGAGCAGTTCTTC
TRBV5-6	TRBD2	NA	TRBJ2-7	CASSRGLAVYEQYF	TGTGCCAGCAGCCGCGGACTAGCGGTCTACGAGCAGTACTTC
TRBV29-1	NA	NA	TRBJ1-1	CSVERTEAFF	TGCAGCGTTGAGAGGACTGAAGCTTTCTTT
TRBV7-7	NA	NA	TRBJ2-1	CASSALSGANEQFF	TGTGCCAGCAGCGCGCTATCAGGGGCGAATGAGCAGTTCTTC
TRBV27	NA	once	TRBJ2-7	CASSLIGGEQYF	TGTGCCAGCAGTTTAATCGGGGGCGAGCAGTACTTC
TRBV7-9	NA	NA	TRBJ1-4	CASSLGRGKNEKLFF	TGTGCCAGCAGCTTAGGCCGGGGTAAGAATGAAAAACTGTTTTTT
TRBV28	TRBD1	NA	TRBJ2-2	CASSRRTGGTGELFF	TGTGCCAGCAGTCGACGGACAGGGGGGACCGGGGAGCTGTTTTTT
TRBV2	TRBD2	NA	TRBJ2-4	CASSPGLVRNIQYF	TGTGCCAGCAGTCCGGGACTAGTGAGGAACATTCAGTACTTC
TRBV11-3	NA	few	TRBJ2-2	CASSLTRGGSTGELFF	TGTGCCAGCAGCCTCACAAGAGGGGGATCCACCGGGGAGCTGTTTTTT
TRBV7-8	NA	NA	TRBJ2-7	CASLAEDSYEQYF	TGTGCCAGCCTTGCTGAGGACTCCTACGAGCAGTACTTC
TRBV25-1	NA	NA	TRBJ1-2	CASRSYRDGYTF	TGTGCCAGCCGTAGCTACAGGGATGGCTACACCTTC
TRBV28	NA	once	TRBJ2-3	CASRFGETTDTQYF	TGTGCCAGCAGATTTGGAGAAACCACAGATACGCAGTATTTT
TRBV19	TRBD2	NA	TRBJ2-2	CASSPSTSGPNTGELFF	TGTGCCAGTAGTCCTTCGACTAGCGGGCCGAACACCGGGGAGCTGTTTTTT
TRBV28	NA	NA	TRBJ2-1	CASSFSGNEQFF	TGTGCCAGCAGTTTCAGCGGCAATGAGCAGTTCTTC
TRBV9	NA	NA	TRBJ1-1	CASSAQTMNTEAFF	TGTGCCAGCAGCGCACAGACGATGAACACTGAAGCTTTCTTT
TRBV27	NA	NA	TRBJ2-7	CASSFWLGHSYEQYF	TGTGCCAGCAGCTTTTGGTTGGGGCATTCCTACGAGCAGTACTTC
TRBV10-3	TRBD2	NA	TRBJ2-1	CAISELPPGLAASSSYNEQFF	TGTGCCATCAGTGAGTTGCCGCCGGGACTAGCGGCCTCGAGCTCCTACAATGAGCAGTTCTTC
TRBV5-4	TRBD2	NA	TRBJ2-1	CASSFRAGVVGEQFF	TGTGCCAGCAGCTTTCGAGCGGGAGTGGTCGGCGAGCAGTTCTTC
TRBV7-3	NA	NA	TRBJ1-6	CASSLTGVSYNSPLHF	TGTGCCAGCAGCCTGACAGGCGTCTCCTATAATTCACCCCTCCACTTT
TRBV28	NA	NA	TRBJ1-1	CASRGGNTEAFF	TGTGCCAGCCGGGGGGGGAACACTGAAGCTTTCTTT
TRBV5-6	TRBD2	NA	TRBJ2-7	CASSWDGTIYEQYF	TGTGCCAGCAGCTGGGACGGGACTATTTACGAGCAGTACTTC
TRBV19	TRBD1	NA	TRBJ1-2	CASRDRQGYNYGYTF	TGTGCCAGTAGGGATCGACAGGGTTATAACTATGGCTACACCTTC
TRBV28	NA	NA	TRBJ1-5	CASSSPGGYGSPQHF	TGTGCCAGCAGTTCCCCTGGGGGGTATGGTTCGCCCCAGCATTTT